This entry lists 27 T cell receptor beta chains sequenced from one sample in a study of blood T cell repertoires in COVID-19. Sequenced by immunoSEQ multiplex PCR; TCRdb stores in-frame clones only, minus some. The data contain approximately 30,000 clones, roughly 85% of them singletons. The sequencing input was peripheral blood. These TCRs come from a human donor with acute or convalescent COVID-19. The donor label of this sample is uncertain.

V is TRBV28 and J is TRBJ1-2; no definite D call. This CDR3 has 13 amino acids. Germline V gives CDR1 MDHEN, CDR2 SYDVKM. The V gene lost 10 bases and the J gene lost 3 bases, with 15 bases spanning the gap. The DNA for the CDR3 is TGTGCCACTGCCGAACAACCCTACTATGGCTACACCTTC. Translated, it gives CATAEQPYYGYTF.

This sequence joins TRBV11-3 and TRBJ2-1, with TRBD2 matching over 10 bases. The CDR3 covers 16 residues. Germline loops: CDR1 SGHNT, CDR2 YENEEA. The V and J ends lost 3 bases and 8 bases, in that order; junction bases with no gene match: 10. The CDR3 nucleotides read TGTGCCAGCAGCTTCGGTGGCTCTAGCGGGAGTGATGAGCAGTTCTTC. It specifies CASSFGGSSGSDEQFF.

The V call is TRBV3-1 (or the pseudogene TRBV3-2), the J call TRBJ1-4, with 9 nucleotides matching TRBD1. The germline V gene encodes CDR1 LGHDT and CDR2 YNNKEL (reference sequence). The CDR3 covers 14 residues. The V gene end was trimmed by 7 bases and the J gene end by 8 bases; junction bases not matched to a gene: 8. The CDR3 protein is CASNNRGPGEKLFF. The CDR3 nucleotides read TGTGCCAGCAACAACAGGGGGCCGGGGGAAAAACTGTTTTTT.

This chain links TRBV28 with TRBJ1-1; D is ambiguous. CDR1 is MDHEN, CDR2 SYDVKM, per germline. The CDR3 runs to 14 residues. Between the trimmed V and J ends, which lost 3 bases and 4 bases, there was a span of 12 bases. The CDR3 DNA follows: TGTGCCAGCAGTTTGGCGGGGATGGGCACTGAAGCTTTCTTT. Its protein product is CASSLAGMGTEAFF. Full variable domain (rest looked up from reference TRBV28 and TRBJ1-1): DVKVTQSSRYLVKRTGEKVFLECVQDMDHENMFWYRQDPGLGLRLIYFSYDVKMKEKGDIPEGYSVSREKKERFSLILESASTNQTSMYLCASSLAGMGTEAFFGQGTRLTVV.

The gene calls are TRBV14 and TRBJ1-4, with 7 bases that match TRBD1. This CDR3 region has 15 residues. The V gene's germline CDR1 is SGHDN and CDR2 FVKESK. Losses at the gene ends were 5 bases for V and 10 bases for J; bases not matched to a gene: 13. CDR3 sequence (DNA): TGTGCCAGCAGCGGGTTGCCCAGGGGGAGTGGAAAACTGTTTTTT. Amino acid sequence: CASSGLPRGSGKLFF.

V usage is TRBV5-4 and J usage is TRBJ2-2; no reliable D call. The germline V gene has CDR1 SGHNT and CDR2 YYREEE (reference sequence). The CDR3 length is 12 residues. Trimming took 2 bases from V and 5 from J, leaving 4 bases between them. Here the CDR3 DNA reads TGTGCCAGCAGCTTTGAGACCGGGGAGCTGTTTTTT. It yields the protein CASSFETGELFF.

Here the CDR3 reads CASSPDNEQFF. As DNA, the CDR3 is TGTGCCAGCAGCCCGGACAATGAGCAGTTCTTC. The chain couples TRBV11-3 to TRBJ2-1; D call uncertain. There are 11 residues in the CDR3. V dropped 5 bases and J dropped 5 bases, with 4 bases sitting between them. CDR1 SGHNT and CDR2 YENEEA come from the germline V gene. Supplemented by reference TRBV11-3 and TRBJ2-1, the full variable domain reads EAGVVQSPRYKIIEKKQPVAFWCNPISGHNTLYWYLQNLGQGPELLIRYENEEAVDDSQLPKDRFSAERLKGVDSTLKIQPAELGDSAVYLCASSPDNEQFFGPGTRLTVL.

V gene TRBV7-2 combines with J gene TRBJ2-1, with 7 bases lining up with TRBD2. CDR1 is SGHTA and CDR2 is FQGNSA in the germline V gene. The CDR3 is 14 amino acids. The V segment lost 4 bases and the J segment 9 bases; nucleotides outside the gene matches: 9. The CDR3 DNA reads TGTGCCAGCAGCTCCCACAGCGGGGAAATTGAGCAGTTCTTC. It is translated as CASSSHSGEIEQFF. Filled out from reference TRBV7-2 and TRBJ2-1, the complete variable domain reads GAGVSQSPSNKVTEKGKDVELRCDPISGHTALYWYRQSLGQGLEFLIYFQGNSAPDKSGLPSDRFSAERTGGSVSTLTIQRTQQEDSAVYLCASSSHSGEIEQFFGPGTRLTVL.

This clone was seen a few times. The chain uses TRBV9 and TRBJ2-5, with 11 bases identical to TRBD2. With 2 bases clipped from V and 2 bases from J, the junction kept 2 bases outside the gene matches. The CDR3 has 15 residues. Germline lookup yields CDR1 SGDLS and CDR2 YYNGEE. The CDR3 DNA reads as TGTGCCAGCAGCGTGACTAGCGGGATTCAAGAGACCCAGTACTTC. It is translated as CASSVTSGIQETQYF.

CDR3 sequence reads: CASRPTGQGQGYTF. The CDR3 DNA follows: TGTGCCAGCCGCCCAACGGGACAGGGGCAAGGCTACACCTTC. This chain links TRBV28 with TRBJ1-2; 10 bases agree with TRBD1. Germline CDR1 is MDHEN and CDR2 is SYDVKM. The CDR3 is 14 residues long. V trimming: 8 bases; J trimming: 8 bases; junction bases outside the gene matches: 11.

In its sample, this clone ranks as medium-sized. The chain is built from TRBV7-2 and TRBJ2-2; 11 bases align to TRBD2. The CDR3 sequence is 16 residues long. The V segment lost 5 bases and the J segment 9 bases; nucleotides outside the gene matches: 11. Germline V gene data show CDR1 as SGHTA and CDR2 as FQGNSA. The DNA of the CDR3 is TGTGCCAGCAGCCTCCTTCTAGCGGGAGGCGTAAGGGAGCTGTTTTTT. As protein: CASSLLLAGGVRELFF.

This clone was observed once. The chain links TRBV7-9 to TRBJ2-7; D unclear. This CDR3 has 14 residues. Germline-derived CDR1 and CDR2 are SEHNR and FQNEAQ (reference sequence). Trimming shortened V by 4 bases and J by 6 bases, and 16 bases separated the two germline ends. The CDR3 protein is CASSSAYEFSEQYF. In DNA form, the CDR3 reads TGTGCCAGCAGCTCCGCCTACGAGTTCTCCGAGCAGTACTTC. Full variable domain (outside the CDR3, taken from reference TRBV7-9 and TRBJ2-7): DTGVSQNPRHKITKRGQNVTFRCDPISEHNRLYWYRQTLGQGPEFLTYFQNEAQLEKSRLLSDRFSAERPKGSFSTLEIQRTEQGDSAMYLCASSSAYEFSEQYFGPGTRLTVT.

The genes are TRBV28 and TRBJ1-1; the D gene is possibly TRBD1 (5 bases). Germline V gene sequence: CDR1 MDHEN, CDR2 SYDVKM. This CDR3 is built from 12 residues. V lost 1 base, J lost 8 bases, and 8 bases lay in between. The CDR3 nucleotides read TGTGCCAGCAGTTTATATGACAGAGAAGCTTTCTTT. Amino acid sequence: CASSLYDREAFF.

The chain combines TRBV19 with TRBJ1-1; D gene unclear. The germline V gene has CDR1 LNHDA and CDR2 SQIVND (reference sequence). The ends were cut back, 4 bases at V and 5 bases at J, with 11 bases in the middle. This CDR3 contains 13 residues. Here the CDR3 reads CASSKTWRTEAFF. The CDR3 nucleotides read TGTGCCAGTAGTAAGACCTGGAGGACTGAAGCTTTCTTT. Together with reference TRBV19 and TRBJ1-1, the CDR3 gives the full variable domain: DGGITQSPKYLFRKEGQNVTLSCEQNLNHDAMYWYRQDPGQGLRLIYYSQIVNDFQKGDIAEGYSVSREKKESFPLTVTSAQKNPTAFYLCASSKTWRTEAFFGQGTRLTVV.

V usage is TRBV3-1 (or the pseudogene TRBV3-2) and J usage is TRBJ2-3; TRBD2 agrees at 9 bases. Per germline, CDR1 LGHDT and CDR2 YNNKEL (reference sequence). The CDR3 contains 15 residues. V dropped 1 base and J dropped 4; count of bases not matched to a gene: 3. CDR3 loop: CASSQGLAGADTQYF. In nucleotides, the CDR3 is TGTGCCAGCAGCCAAGGTTTAGCGGGGGCAGATACGCAGTATTTT.

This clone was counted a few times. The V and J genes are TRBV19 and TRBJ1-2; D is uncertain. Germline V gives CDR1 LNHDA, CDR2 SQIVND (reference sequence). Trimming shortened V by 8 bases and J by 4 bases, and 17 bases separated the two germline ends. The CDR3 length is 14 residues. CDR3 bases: TGTGCCAGTGCCCCTGATCTTGGAGGCTATGGCTACACCTTC. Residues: CASAPDLGGYGYTF. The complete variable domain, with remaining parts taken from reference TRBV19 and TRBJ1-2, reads DGGITQSPKYLFRKEGQNVTLSCEQNLNHDAMYWYRQDPGQGLRLIYYSQIVNDFQKGDIAEGYSVSREKKESFPLTVTSAQKNPTAFYLCASAPDLGGYGYTFGSGTRLTVV.

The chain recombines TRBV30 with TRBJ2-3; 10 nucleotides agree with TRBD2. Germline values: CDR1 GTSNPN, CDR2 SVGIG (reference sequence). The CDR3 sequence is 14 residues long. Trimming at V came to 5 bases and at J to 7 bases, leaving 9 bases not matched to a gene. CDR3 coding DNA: TGTGCCTGGGTCTCTAGCGGGGGATGGTATACGCAGTATTTT. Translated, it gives CAWVSSGGWYTQYF.

DNA of the CDR3: TGTGCCAGCAGCTTGGAAGAGACAGGGAGGGCTTTCTTT. This translates into CASSLEETGRAFF. This chain joins TRBV5-6 and TRBJ1-1; 7 bases are a match to TRBD1. Germline V CDR1 and CDR2: SGHDT, YYEEEE. The CDR3 contains 13 residues. Trimming at V came to 0 bases and at J to 11 bases, leaving 7 bases not matched to a gene. The full variable domain, completed using reference TRBV5-6 and TRBJ1-1, is DAGVTQSPTHLIKTRGQQVTLRCSPKSGHDTVSWYQQALGQGPQFIFQYYEEEERQRGNFPDRFSGHQFPNYSSELNVNALLLGDSALYLCASSLEETGRAFFGQGTRLTVV.

In DNA form, the CDR3 reads TGTGCCTGGAGGACCCTCGCCGCGACAGGGTTTGACAGGGGCTACACCTTC. It yields the protein CAWRTLAATGFDRGYTF. This chain uses TRBV30 with TRBJ1-2, with 7 positions matching TRBD1. The V and J ends lost 3 bases and 8 bases, in that order; junction bases with no gene match: 21. From germline, CDR1 is GTSNPN and CDR2 SVGIG (reference sequence). The CDR3 loop spans 17 amino acids.

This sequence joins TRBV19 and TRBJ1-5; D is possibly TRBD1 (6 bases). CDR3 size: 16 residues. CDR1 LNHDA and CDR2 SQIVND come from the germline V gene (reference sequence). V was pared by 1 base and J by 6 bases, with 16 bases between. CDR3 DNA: TGTGCCAGTAGTATAGGAAGCAGGGGAAAGGGTCAGCCCCAGCATTTT. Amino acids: CASSIGSRGKGQPQHF.

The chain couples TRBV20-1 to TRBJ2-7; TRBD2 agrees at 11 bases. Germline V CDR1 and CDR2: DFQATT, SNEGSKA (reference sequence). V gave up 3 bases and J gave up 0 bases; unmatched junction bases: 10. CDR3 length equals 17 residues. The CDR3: CSASAAFTSGSSYEQYF. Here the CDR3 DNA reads TGCAGTGCTAGTGCCGCCTTCACTAGCGGGAGCTCCTACGAGCAGTACTTC.

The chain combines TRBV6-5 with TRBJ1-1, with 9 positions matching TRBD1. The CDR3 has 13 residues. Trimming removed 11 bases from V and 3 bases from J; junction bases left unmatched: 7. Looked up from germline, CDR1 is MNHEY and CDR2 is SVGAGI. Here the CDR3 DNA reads TGTGCCGGAAACAGGGGGCAGGACACTGAAGCTTTCTTT. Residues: CAGNRGQDTEAFF.

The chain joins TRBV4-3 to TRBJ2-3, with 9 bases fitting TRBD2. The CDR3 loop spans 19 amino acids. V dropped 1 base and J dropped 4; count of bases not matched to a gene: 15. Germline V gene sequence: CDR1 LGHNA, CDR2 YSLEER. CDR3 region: CASSQVGGGIAGEPDTQYF. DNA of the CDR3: TGCGCCAGCAGCCAAGTCGGGGGGGGAATAGCGGGAGAACCAGATACGCAGTATTTT.

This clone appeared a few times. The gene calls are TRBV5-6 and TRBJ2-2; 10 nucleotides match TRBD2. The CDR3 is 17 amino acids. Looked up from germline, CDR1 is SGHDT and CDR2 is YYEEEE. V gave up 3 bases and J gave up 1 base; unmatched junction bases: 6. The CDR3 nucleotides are TGTGCCAGCAGCTCCTCGTTAGCGGGAGGGAACACCGGGGAGCTGTTTTTT. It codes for CASSSSLAGGNTGELFF.

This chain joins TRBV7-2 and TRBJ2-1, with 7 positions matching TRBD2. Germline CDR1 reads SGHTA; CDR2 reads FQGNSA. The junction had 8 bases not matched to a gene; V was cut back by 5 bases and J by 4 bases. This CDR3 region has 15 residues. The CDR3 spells CASSIGAGEYNEQFF. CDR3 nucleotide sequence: TGTGCCAGCAGCATCGGGGCGGGGGAATACAATGAGCAGTTCTTC.

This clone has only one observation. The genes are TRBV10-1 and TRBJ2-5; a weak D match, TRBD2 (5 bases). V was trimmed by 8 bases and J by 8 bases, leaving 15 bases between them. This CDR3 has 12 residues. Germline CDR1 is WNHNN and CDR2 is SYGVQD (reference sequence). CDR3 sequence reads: CASGLLDGTQYF. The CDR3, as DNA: TGCGCCAGCGGACTCCTCGATGGAACCCAGTACTTC.

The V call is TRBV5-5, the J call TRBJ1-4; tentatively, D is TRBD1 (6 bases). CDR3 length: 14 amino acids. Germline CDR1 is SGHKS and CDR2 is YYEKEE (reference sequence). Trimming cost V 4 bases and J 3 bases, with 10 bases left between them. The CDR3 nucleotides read TGTGCCAGCAGCCAGGGGTGGGCTAATGAAAAACTGTTTTTT. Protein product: CASSQGWANEKLFF.